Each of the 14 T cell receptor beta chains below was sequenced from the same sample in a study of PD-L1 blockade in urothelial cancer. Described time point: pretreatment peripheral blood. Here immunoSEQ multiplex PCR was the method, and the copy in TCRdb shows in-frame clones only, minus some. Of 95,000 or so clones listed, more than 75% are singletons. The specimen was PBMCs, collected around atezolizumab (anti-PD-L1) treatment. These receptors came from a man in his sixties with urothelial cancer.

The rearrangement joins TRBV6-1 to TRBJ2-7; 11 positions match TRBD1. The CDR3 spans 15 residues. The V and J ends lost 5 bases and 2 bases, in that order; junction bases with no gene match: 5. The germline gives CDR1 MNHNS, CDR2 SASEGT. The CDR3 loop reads CASSPGQGEAYEQYF. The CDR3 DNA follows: TGTGCCAGCAGTCCGGGACAGGGGGAGGCCTACGAGCAGTACTTC.

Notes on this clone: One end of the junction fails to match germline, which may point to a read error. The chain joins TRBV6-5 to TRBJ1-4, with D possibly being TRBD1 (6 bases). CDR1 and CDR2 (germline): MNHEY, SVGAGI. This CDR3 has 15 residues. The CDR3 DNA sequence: TGTGCCAGCAGTAACTCAGGGGCAACGAATGAAAAACTGTTTTTT. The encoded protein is CASSNSGATNEKLFF.

The CDR3 loop reads CASSNRDTISNQPQHF. DNA for the CDR3: TGTGCCAGTAGTAACCGGGACACGATTAGCAATCAGCCCCAGCATTTT. The genes are TRBV19 and TRBJ1-5, with a tentative D call TRBD1 (6 bases). With 4 bases removed from V and 0 bases from J, the gap between germline ends came to 13 bases. The germline CDR1 and CDR2 sequences are LNHDA and SQIVND (reference sequence). This CDR3 has 16 residues.

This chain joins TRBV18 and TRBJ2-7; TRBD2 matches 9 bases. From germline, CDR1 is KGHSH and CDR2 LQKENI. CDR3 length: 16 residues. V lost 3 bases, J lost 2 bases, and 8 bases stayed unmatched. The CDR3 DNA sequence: TGTGCCAGCTCACCCTTAGCGGGGGACCTTGCCTACGAGCAGTACTTC. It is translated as CASSPLAGDLAYEQYF.

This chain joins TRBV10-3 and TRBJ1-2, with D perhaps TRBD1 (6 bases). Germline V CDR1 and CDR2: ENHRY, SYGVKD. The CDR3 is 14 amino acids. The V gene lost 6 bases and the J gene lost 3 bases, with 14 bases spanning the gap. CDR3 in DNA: TGTGCCATCAGAGCACAGGGTTCCCACTATGGCTACACCTTC. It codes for CAIRAQGSHYGYTF.

The CDR3 region is CASSQGAPGTDTQYF. The CDR3 nucleotides read TGTGCCAGCAGCCAGGGGGCGCCGGGCACAGATACGCAGTATTTT. V usage is TRBV7-8 and J usage is TRBJ2-3; 8 nucleotides match TRBD1. Germline CDR1 and CDR2: SGHVS and FQNEAQ. J gave up 1 base and V 5 bases, and 5 bases lay outside the gene matches. CDR3 length: 15 residues.

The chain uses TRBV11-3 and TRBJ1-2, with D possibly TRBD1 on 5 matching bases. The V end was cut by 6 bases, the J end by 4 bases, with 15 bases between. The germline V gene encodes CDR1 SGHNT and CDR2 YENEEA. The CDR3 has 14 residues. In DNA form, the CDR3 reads TGTGCCAGCAGAGAATCCGACAGTGCCTATGGCTACACCTTC. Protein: CASRESDSAYGYTF.

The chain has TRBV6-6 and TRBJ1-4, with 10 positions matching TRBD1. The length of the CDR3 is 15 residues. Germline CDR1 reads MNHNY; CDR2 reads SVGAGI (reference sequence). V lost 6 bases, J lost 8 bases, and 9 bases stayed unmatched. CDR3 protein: CASRDRTGGREKLFF. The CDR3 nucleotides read TGTGCCAGCAGGGACAGGACAGGGGGAAGGGAAAAACTGTTTTTT.

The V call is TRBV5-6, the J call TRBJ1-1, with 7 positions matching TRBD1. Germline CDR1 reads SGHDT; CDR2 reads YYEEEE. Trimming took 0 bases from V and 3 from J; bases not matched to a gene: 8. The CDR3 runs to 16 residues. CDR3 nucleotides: TGTGCCAGCAGCTTGGTAGGGGCAGGGGGGCACACTGAAGCTTTCTTT. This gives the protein CASSLVGAGGHTEAFF.

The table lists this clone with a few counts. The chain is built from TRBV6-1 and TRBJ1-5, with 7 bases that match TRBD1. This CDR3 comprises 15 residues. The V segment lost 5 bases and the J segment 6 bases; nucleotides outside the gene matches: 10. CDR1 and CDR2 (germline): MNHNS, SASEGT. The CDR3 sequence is CASSLHRGLSQPQHF. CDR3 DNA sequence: TGTGCCAGCAGTCTCCACAGGGGTTTGAGTCAGCCCCAGCATTTT.

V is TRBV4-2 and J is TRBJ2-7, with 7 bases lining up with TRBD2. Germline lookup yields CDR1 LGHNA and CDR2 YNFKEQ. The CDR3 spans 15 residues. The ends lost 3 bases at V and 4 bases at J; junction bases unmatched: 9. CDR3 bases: TGTGCCAGCAGCCATCTCGTGGGGGGGGAATACGAGCAGTACTTC. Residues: CASSHLVGGEYEQYF.

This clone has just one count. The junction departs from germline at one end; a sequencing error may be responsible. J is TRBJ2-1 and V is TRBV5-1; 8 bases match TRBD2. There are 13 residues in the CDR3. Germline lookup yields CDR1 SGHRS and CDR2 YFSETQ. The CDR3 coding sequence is TGCGTCAGCAGCGGGAGCTCCTACAATGAGCAGTTCTTC. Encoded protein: CVSSGSSYNEQFF.

Here the CDR3 DNA reads TGTGCCAGCAGTCCCTTCGCGGGACAGCGAAAACTGTTTTTT. This sequence encodes CASSPFAGQRKLFF. The rearrangement joins TRBV28 to TRBJ1-4; 7 bases agree with TRBD1. This CDR3 comprises 14 residues. Germline lookup yields CDR1 MDHEN and CDR2 SYDVKM. After removal of 5 bases from V and 10 bases from J, the junction contained 10 bases not matched to a gene.

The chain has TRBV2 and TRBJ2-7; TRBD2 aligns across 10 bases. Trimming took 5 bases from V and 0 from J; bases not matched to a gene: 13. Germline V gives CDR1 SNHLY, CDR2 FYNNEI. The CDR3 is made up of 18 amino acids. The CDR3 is CASSFLAGVTILSYEQYF. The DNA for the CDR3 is TGTGCCAGCAGTTTCCTAGCGGGAGTTACAATTCTCTCCTACGAGCAGTACTTC. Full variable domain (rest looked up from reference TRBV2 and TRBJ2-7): EPEVTQTPSHQVTQMGQEVILRCVPISNHLYFYWYRQILGQKVEFLVSFYNNEISEKSEIFDDQFSVERPDGSNFTLKIRSTKLEDSAMYFCASSFLAGVTILSYEQYFGPGTRLTVT.